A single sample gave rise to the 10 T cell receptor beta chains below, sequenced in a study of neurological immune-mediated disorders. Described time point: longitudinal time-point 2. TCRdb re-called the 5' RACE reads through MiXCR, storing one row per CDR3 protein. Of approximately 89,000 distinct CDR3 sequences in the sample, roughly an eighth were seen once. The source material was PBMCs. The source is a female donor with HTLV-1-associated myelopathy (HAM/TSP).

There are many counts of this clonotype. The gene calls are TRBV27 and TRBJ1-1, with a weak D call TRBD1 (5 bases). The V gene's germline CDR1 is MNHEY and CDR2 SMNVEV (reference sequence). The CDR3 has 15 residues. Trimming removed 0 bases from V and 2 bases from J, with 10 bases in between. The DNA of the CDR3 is TGTGCCAGCAGTTTATCGACCGGGGGTAACACTGAAGCTTTCTTT. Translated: CASSLSTGGNTEAFF.

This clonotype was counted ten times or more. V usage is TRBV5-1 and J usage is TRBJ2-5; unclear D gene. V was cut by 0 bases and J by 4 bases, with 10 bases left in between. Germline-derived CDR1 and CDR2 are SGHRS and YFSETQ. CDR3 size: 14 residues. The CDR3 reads CASSLAPGSETQYF. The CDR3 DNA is TGCGCCAGCAGCTTGGCGCCGGGCTCAGAGACCCAGTACTTC.

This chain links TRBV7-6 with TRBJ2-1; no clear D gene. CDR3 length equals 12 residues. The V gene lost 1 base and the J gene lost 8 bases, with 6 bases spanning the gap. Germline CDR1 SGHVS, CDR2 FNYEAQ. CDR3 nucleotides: TGTGCCAGCAGCTTAGAGTATGATGAGCAGTTCTTC. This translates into CASSLEYDEQFF.

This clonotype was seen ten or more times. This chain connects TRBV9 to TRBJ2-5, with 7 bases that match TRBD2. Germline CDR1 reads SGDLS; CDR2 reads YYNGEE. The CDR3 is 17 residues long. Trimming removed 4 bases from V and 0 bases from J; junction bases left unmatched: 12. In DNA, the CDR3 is TGTGCCAGCAGCCCGAGGGCCGGCGGGGGTTACCAAGAGACCCAGTACTTC. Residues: CASSPRAGGGYQETQYF. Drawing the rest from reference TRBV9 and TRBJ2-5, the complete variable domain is DSGVTQTPKHLITATGQRVTLRCSPRSGDLSVYWYQQSLDQGLQFLIQYYNGEERAKGNILERFSAQQFPDLHSELNLSSLELGDSALYFCASSPRAGGGYQETQYFGPGTRLLVL.

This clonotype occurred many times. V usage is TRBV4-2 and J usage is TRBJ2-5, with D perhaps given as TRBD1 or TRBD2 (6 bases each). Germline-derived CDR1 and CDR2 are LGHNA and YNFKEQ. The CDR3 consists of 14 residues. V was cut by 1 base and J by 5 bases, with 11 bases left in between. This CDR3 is CASSQGGGQETQYF. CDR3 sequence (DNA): TGTGCCAGCAGCCAAGGAGGGGGGCAGGAGACCCAGTACTTC.

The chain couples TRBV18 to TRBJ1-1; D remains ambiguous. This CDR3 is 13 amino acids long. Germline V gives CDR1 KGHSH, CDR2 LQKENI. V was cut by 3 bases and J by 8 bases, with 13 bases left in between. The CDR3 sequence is CASSPPSELEAFF. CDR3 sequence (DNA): TGTGCCAGCTCACCTCCCAGCGAGCTAGAAGCTTTCTTT.

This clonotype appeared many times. The CDR3: CASSFAGVYNEQFF. Here the CDR3 DNA reads TGTGCCAGCAGTTTTGCGGGAGTCTACAATGAGCAGTTCTTC. The V gene is TRBV27, the J gene TRBJ2-1; 7 bases are a match to TRBD2. The J segment lost 3 bases and the V segment lost 3 bases, leaving 2 bases of the junction unmatched. Germline assignment: CDR1 MNHEY and CDR2 SMNVEV (reference sequence). The CDR3 consists of 14 residues.

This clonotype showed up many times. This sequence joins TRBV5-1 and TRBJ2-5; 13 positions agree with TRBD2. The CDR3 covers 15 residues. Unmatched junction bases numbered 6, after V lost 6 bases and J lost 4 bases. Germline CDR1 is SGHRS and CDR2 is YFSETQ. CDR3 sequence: CASTPLAGGPETQYF. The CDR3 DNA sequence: TGCGCCAGCACCCCACTAGCGGGGGGGCCAGAGACCCAGTACTTC.

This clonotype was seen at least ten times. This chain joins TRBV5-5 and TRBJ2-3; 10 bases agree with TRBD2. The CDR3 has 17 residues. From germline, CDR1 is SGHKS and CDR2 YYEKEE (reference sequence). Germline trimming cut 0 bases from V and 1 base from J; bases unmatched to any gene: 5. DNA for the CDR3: TGTGCCAGCAGCTTGGGGCTAGCGGGGGTTGGCACAGATACGCAGTATTTT. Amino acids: CASSLGLAGVGTDTQYF.

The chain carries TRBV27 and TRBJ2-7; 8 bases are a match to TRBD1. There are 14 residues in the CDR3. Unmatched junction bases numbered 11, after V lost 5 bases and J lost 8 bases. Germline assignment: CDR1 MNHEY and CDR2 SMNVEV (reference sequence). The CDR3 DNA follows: TGTGCCAGCAGTACCACCCCCGGGACAGGAAAGCAGTACTTC. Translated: CASSTTPGTGKQYF.